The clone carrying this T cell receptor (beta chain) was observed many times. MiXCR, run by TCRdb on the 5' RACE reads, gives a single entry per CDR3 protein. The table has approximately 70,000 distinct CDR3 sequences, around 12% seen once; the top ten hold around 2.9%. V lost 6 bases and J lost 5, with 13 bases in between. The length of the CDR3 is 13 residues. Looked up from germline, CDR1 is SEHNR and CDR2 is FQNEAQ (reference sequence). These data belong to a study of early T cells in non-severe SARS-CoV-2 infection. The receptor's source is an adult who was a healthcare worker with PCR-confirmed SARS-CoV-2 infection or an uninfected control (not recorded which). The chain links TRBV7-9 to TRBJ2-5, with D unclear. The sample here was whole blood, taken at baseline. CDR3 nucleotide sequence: TGTGCCAGCAGTCACCGGGTCCGGGAGACCCAGTACTTC. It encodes CASSHRVRETQYF.